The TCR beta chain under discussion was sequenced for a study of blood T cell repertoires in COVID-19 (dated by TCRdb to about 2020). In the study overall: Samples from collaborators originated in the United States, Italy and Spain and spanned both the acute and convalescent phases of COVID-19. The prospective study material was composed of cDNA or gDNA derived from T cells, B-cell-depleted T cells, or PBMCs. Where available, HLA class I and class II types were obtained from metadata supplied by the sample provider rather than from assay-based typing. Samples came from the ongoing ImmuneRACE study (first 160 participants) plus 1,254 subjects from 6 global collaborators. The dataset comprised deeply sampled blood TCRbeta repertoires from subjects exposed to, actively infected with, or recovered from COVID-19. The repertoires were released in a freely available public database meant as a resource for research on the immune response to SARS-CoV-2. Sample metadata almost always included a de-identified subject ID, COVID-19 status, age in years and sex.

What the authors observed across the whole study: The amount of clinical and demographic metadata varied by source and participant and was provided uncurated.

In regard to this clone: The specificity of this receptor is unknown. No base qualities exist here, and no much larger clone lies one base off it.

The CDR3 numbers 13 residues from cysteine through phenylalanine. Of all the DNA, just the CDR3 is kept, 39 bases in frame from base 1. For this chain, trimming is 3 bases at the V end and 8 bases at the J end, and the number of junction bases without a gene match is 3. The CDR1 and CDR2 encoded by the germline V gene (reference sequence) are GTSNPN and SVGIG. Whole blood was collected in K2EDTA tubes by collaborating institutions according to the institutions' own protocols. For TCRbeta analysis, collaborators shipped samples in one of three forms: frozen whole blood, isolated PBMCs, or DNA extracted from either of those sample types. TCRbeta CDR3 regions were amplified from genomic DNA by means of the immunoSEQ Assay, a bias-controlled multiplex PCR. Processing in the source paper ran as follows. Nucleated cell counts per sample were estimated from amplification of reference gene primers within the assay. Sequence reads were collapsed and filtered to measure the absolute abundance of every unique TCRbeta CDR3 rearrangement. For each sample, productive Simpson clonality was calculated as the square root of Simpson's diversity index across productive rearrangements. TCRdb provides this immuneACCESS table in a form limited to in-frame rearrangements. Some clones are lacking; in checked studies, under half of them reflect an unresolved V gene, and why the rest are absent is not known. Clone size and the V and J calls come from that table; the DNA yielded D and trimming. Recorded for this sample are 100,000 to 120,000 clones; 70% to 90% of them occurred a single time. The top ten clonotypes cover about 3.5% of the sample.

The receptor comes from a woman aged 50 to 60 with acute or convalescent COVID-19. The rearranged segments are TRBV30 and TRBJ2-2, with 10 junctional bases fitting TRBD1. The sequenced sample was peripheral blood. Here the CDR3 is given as CAWRTGGEGELFF. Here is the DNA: TGTGCCTGGAGGACAGGGGGCGAAGGGGAGCTGTTTTTT.